Listed below are T cell receptor beta chains from one sample, sequenced in a study of blood T cell repertoires in COVID-19. TCRdb's copy holds only in-frame clones and misses some; the assay was immunoSEQ multiplex PCR. The table includes approximately 110,000 clones, more than 60% detected once. The sample was peripheral blood. All receptors come from a man aged 70 or older with active or convalescent COVID-19. Each CDR3 is given with its conserved first and last residue. The order of the fields is CDR3 protein, V gene, CDR3 length.

cdr3_aa: CASRTGDQNVAFF
v_call: TRBV4-2
cdr3_length: 13

cdr3_aa: CATSGKATYNEQFF
v_call: TRBV19
cdr3_length: 14

cdr3_aa: CASSLVGARAFF
v_call: TRBV27
cdr3_length: 12

cdr3_aa: CASSVETAGWETQYF
v_call: TRBV9
cdr3_length: 15

cdr3_aa: CASSLSRDTNYGYTF
v_call: TRBV18
cdr3_length: 15

cdr3_aa: CAWSERRGQGFSYGYTF
v_call: TRBV30
cdr3_length: 17

cdr3_aa: CASSLGLGDGTGGYEQFF
v_call: TRBV5-4
cdr3_length: 18

cdr3_aa: CASSIDGTGDEKLFF
v_call: TRBV19
cdr3_length: 15

cdr3_aa: CASSLVGGVANQPQHF
v_call: TRBV7-2
cdr3_length: 16

cdr3_aa: CATVEQRGYNEQFF
v_call: TRBV28
cdr3_length: 14

cdr3_aa: CATSVSVGRGSSQETQYF
v_call: TRBV15
cdr3_length: 18

cdr3_aa: CASSLDWGLGQPQHF
v_call: TRBV7-8
cdr3_length: 15

cdr3_aa: CASSFVGDTQYF
v_call: TRBV7-2
cdr3_length: 12

cdr3_aa: CASSISGDSNYGYTF
v_call: TRBV5-5
cdr3_length: 15

cdr3_aa: CAIKKGGFTDTQYF
v_call: TRBV10-3
cdr3_length: 14

cdr3_aa: CASADRAINQPQHF
v_call: TRBV10-2
cdr3_length: 14

cdr3_aa: CASSLIISGGKTNEKLFF
v_call: TRBV5-5
cdr3_length: 18

cdr3_aa: CSVTQGNTGELFF
v_call: TRBV29-1
cdr3_length: 13

cdr3_aa: CASSFGGVVTGELFF
v_call: TRBV5-4
cdr3_length: 15

cdr3_aa: CATSRDSEEEQYF
v_call: TRBV15
cdr3_length: 13

cdr3_aa: CASSLGLSTDTQYF
v_call: TRBV7-9
cdr3_length: 14

cdr3_aa: CASSHAGAGANVLTF
v_call: TRBV4-1
cdr3_length: 15

cdr3_aa: CASSYRDNTIYF
v_call: TRBV12-3/TRBV12-4
cdr3_length: 12

cdr3_aa: CASGGQTDTQYF
v_call: TRBV12-3/TRBV12-4
cdr3_length: 12

cdr3_aa: CASSLLGEYETQYF
v_call: TRBV5-1
cdr3_length: 14

cdr3_aa: CASSPGSFRTLHF
v_call: TRBV5-8
cdr3_length: 13

cdr3_aa: CASSQGRTSGKDTQYF
v_call: TRBV4-1
cdr3_length: 16

cdr3_aa: CASSEGGTWRETQYF
v_call: TRBV9
cdr3_length: 15

cdr3_aa: CASSSYRDLQETQYF
v_call: TRBV6-6
cdr3_length: 15

cdr3_aa: CASSFLGEGYNEQFF
v_call: TRBV9
cdr3_length: 15

cdr3_aa: CASSLGTIEETQYF
v_call: TRBV5-1
cdr3_length: 14

cdr3_aa: CASSVGLAETYEQYF
v_call: TRBV2
cdr3_length: 15

cdr3_aa: CAWSSGGGYGYTF
v_call: TRBV30
cdr3_length: 13

cdr3_aa: CASSSRGIQETQYF
v_call: TRBV5-1
cdr3_length: 14

cdr3_aa: CAWSVQRQPQHF
v_call: TRBV30
cdr3_length: 12

cdr3_aa: CASSRGLAGGNNEQFF
v_call: TRBV28
cdr3_length: 16

cdr3_aa: CASSSRAGAGDTQYF
v_call: TRBV3-1/TRBV3-2
cdr3_length: 15

cdr3_aa: CASSILGRANTGELFF
v_call: TRBV19
cdr3_length: 16

cdr3_aa: CASSIGRIGAFF
v_call: TRBV5-6
cdr3_length: 12

cdr3_aa: CASSLGQGRKLFF
v_call: TRBV12-3/TRBV12-4
cdr3_length: 13

cdr3_aa: CASSPYMNTEAFF
v_call: TRBV5-1
cdr3_length: 13

cdr3_aa: CASSLVGGPSAETQYF
v_call: TRBV7-6
cdr3_length: 16

cdr3_aa: CASSLSLAGETQYF
v_call: TRBV11-2
cdr3_length: 14

cdr3_aa: CASSYRTDLYGYTF
v_call: TRBV7-9
cdr3_length: 14

cdr3_aa: CASSSSLDRAGANVLTF
v_call: TRBV5-4
cdr3_length: 17

cdr3_aa: CASSRGLLSYNEQFF
v_call: TRBV3-1/TRBV3-2
cdr3_length: 15

cdr3_aa: CAIGQGTDTQYF
v_call: TRBV24-1
cdr3_length: 12

cdr3_aa: CASSGGSSYNSPLHF
v_call: TRBV27
cdr3_length: 15

cdr3_aa: CASSSAGGPEQFF
v_call: TRBV4-2
cdr3_length: 13